A single sample is the source of the 13 T cell receptor beta chains below, sequenced in a study of blood T cells in healthy people across ages (dated by TCRdb to the mid-2010s). Receptor amplification or capture employed 5' RACE. Sequencing was performed on an Illumina HiSeq 2500. A second PCR of about 7 to 12 cycles was run with a J-beta primer mix and a sample-barcoded 5' primer. TCRdb took the public reads, trimmed them with fastp at Q25, ran MiXCR for clone calling and kept in-frame beta chains. Rows are combined by CDR3 protein, so each entry shows the most common genes and DNA. The sample yields about 1.4 million distinct CDR3 sequences; almost 60% were counted once. The ten largest account for roughly 7% of the sample. Source material: blood. The receptors were sampled from a young man in good health.

This sequence joins TRBV7-9 and TRBJ2-1, with D tentatively TRBD1 or TRBD2 (5 bases each). Germline lookup yields CDR1 SEHNR and CDR2 FQNEAQ (reference sequence). The CDR3 length is 16 residues. V was cut by 5 bases and J by 3 bases, with 17 bases left in between. CDR3 DNA: TGTGCCAGCAGCCGTCTGGGACGTCAAAGCTACAATGAGCAGTTCTTC. It codes for CASSRLGRQSYNEQFF. Supplemented by reference TRBV7-9 and TRBJ2-1, the full variable domain reads DTGVSQNPRHKITKRGQNVTFRCDPISEHNRLYWYRQTLGQGPEFLTYFQNEAQLEKSRLLSDRFSAERPKGSFSTLEIQRTEQGDSAMYLCASSRLGRQSYNEQFFGPGTRLTVL.

This clonotype was seen more than once but under ten times. The chain carries TRBV24-1 and TRBJ2-2, with 7 bases matching TRBD1. Germline V gene data show CDR1 as KGHDR and CDR2 as SFDVKD. V shed 3 bases, J shed 3 bases, and the junction held 0 bases outside the gene matches. This CDR3 region has 14 residues. CDR3 loop: CATSDDRDTGELFF. CDR3 coding DNA: TGTGCCACCAGTGATGACAGGGACACCGGGGAGCTGTTTTTT.

The chain couples TRBV20-1 to TRBJ2-1; D gene ambiguous. CDR3 length: 14 residues. The ends were cut back, 3 bases at V and 0 bases at J, with 9 bases in the middle. Germline V gives CDR1 DFQATT, CDR2 SNEGSKA (reference sequence). Written as DNA, the CDR3 is TGCAGTGCTAGCCCCAGCTACTCCTACAATGAGCAGTTCTTC. Translated: CSASPSYSYNEQFF.

The chain recombines TRBV5-1 with TRBJ2-3; unclear D gene. The CDR3 covers 15 residues. Per germline, CDR1 SGHRS and CDR2 YFSETQ. Trimming pared 0 bases from V and 4 bases from J, leaving 12 bases between. CDR3: CASSLASRLADTQYF. Written as DNA, the CDR3 is TGCGCCAGCAGCTTGGCCTCGCGGTTGGCAGATACGCAGTATTTT.

The V gene is TRBV25-1, the J gene TRBJ2-1, with 11 bases that match TRBD2. V lost 1 base and J lost 1; bases outside the gene matches: 9. Germline values: CDR1 MGHDK, CDR2 SYGVNS. The CDR3 covers 19 residues. The CDR3 spells CASSESLAGGRRSYNEQFF. The DNA for the CDR3 is TGTGCCAGCAGTGAATCCTTAGCGGGAGGGCGACGGTCCTACAATGAGCAGTTCTTC.

The V and J genes are TRBV3-1 and TRBJ2-1; D possibly corresponds to TRBD2 (6 bases). Trimming removed 1 base from V and 3 bases from J, with 13 bases in between. There are 16 residues in the CDR3. Germline V gene lookup returns CDR1 LGHDT and CDR2 YNNKEL (reference sequence). The CDR3, as DNA: TGTGCCAGCAGCCAAGGTCAACTAGCAGTCTACAATGAGCAGTTCTTC. Its protein product is CASSQGQLAVYNEQFF.

This chain joins TRBV18 and TRBJ2-1; TRBD2 might be the D (7 bases). Trimming removed 6 bases from V and 0 bases from J, with 21 bases in between. CDR1 is KGHSH, CDR2 LQKENI, per germline. The CDR3 runs 18 residues. The CDR3 DNA reads TGTGCCAGCTCCGTCGTCGGGGGGCCATTGAGCTCCTACAATGAGCAGTTCTTC. Encoded protein: CASSVVGGPLSSYNEQFF.

This clonotype has a handful of counts. This chain joins TRBV29-1 and TRBJ1-1; D gene ambiguous. CDR1 and CDR2 (germline): SQVTM, ANQGSEA. The CDR3 length is 11 residues. V was clipped by 4 bases and J by 1 base, with 4 bases between them. CDR3: CSVVENTEAFF. The CDR3, as DNA: TGCAGCGTTGTTGAGAACACTGAAGCTTTCTTT.

The chain combines TRBV4-1 with TRBJ1-2; a weak D match, TRBD1 (5 bases). The CDR3 extends over 16 amino acids. Looked up from germline, CDR1 is MGHRA and CDR2 is YSYEKL. V was cut by 6 bases and J by 4 bases, with 21 bases left in between. The chain's CDR3 is CASRWEPGPNIYGYTF. In nucleotides, the CDR3 is TGCGCCAGCAGATGGGAACCAGGGCCAAATATCTATGGCTACACCTTC.

J is TRBJ2-3 and V is TRBV5-6; tentatively, D is TRBD2 (5 bases). CDR3 size: 14 residues. Per germline, CDR1 SGHDT and CDR2 YYEEEE. V lost 7 bases and J lost 4, with 16 bases in between. CDR3 nucleotides: TGTGCCAGCGACCTAGCCTATGGATCAGATACGCAGTATTTT. It encodes CASDLAYGSDTQYF. The whole variable domain, filled in from reference TRBV5-6 and TRBJ2-3, reads DAGVTQSPTHLIKTRGQQVTLRCSPKSGHDTVSWYQQALGQGPQFIFQYYEEEERQRGNFPDRFSGHQFPNYSSELNVNALLLGDSALYLCASDLAYGSDTQYFGPGTRLTVL.

This clonotype appeared many times. The chain combines TRBV18 with TRBJ2-7; tentative D call: TRBD1 (5 bases). Germline V gives CDR1 KGHSH, CDR2 LQKENI. This CDR3 region has 15 residues. V lost 5 bases, J lost 0 bases, and 14 bases lay in between. The CDR3 reads CASSYQGARSYEQYF. CDR3 nucleotide sequence: TGTGCCAGCTCATACCAGGGTGCGCGCTCCTACGAGCAGTACTTC.

The CDR3 bases are TGCGCCAGCAGCCACCTCACCGGGACACGCTACGAGCAGTACTTC. The encoded protein is CASSHLTGTRYEQYF. V and J are TRBV4-1 and TRBJ2-7; the D gene is possibly TRBD1 (6 bases). Germline V gene lookup returns CDR1 MGHRA and CDR2 YSYEKL. Trimming removed 3 bases at V and 3 bases at J, with 15 bases between. The CDR3 is 15 amino acids.

Note on this clonotype: The junction differs from germline at one of its ends, possibly a read error. The chain has TRBV6-2 or TRBV6-3 and TRBJ2-6; 7 nucleotides align to TRBD2. Germline V gene sequence: CDR1 MNHEY, CDR2 SVGEGT. The CDR3 consists of 15 residues. The CDR3 reads CASTRWQGGDNVLTF. CDR3 DNA: TGTGCCAGCACCCGGTGGCAGGGAGGGGACAACGTCCTGACTTTC.